The entry below gives a single T cell receptor (beta chain) sequence along with its context. These data are taken from a study of TIL therapy for anti-PD-1-resistant metastatic lung cancer. Study details: Most patients had lung adenocarcinoma; a handful of tumors were EGFR-mutant, two ALK-rearranged; half smoked currently or formerly.

Regarding time point: pre-treatment sample, taken before nivolumab and TIL therapy. Pleural nodules or supraclavicular lymph nodes made up most of the excised metastases sampled. Enrollment ran from late 2017 to early 2020. Sequencing used immunoSEQ v3. Using immunoSEQ multiplex PCR, the repertoire was profiled, and TCRdb retains in-frame clones only, with some absent. The top ten hold 7% to 9% of the sample, which has 20,000 to 30,000 clones, over 55% seen once. Here the sequenced sample was tumor tissue, taken at baseline. The TCR sequence derives from a person aged 30 to 80 with non-small cell lung cancer.

CDR3: CASSQDRGTGRNYGYTF. CDR3 sequence (DNA): TGCGCCAGCAGCCAAGATAGGGGGACAGGGCGTAACTATGGCTACACCTTC. The V gene is TRBV4-3, the J gene TRBJ1-2; 9 bases are a match to TRBD1. This CDR3 is 17 amino acids long. Per germline, CDR1 LGHNA and CDR2 YSLEER. The V and J ends lost 0 bases and 1 base, in that order; junction bases with no gene match: 6.